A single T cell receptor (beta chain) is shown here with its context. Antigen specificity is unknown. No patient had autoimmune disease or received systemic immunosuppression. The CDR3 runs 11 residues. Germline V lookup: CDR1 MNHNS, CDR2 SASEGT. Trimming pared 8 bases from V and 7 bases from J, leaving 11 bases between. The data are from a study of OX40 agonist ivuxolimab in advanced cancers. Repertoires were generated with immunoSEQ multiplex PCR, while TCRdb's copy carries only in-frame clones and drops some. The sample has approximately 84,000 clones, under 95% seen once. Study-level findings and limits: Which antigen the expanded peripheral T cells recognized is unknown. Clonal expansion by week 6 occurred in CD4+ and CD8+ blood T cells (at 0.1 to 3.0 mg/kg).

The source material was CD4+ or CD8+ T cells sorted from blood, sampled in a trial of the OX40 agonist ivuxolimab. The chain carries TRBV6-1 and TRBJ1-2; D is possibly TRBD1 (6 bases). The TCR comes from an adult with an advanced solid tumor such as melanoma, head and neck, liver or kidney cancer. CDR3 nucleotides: TGTGCCAGCGGGTTGGGGGCTGGCTACACCTTC. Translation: CASGLGAGYTF.